The 27 T cell receptor beta chains listed next were all sequenced from one sample in a study of OX40 agonist ivuxolimab in advanced cancers. Profiling relied on immunoSEQ multiplex PCR, and the TCRdb table lists in-frame clones only, not all of them. The data contain some 64,000 clones, 84% of them singletons. This specimen was CD4+ or CD8+ T cells sorted from blood, taken in a trial of the OX40 agonist ivuxolimab. These receptors were taken from an adult with an advanced solid tumor such as melanoma, head and neck, liver or kidney cancer.

This chain connects TRBV11-3 to TRBJ2-5; no clear D gene. Germline V gene data show CDR1 as SGHNT and CDR2 as YENEEA. The CDR3 extends over 12 amino acids. Between the trimmed V and J ends, which lost 5 bases and 5 bases, there was a span of 9 bases. CDR3 in amino acids: CASSAGWETQYF. The CDR3 DNA follows: TGTGCCAGCAGCGCCGGGTGGGAGACCCAGTACTTC.

The chain carries TRBV2 and TRBJ1-2; D is unresolved. Germline V CDR1 and CDR2: SNHLY, FYNNEI. The CDR3 contains 14 residues. V was cut by 3 bases and J by 4 bases, with 12 bases left in between. CDR3: CASSEQATGYGYTF. CDR3 nucleotide sequence: TGTGCCAGCAGTGAGCAGGCGACCGGCTATGGCTACACCTTC.

Regarding this clone: Mismatch with germline at one junction end may stem from a read error. The chain joins TRBV28 to TRBJ1-1; D is uncertain. The CDR3 totals 14 residues. Germline V gene lookup returns CDR1 MDHEN and CDR2 SYDVKM. DNA for the CDR3: TGTGCCAGCAGTCCGAACGACCGTCTCGATCCGTGTGGCTTT. It translates to CASSPNDRLDPCGF. The full variable domain, completed using reference TRBV28 and TRBJ1-1, is DVKVTQSSRYLVKRTGEKVFLECVQDMDHENMFWYRQDPGLGLRLIYFSYDVKMKEKGDIPEGYSVSREKKERFSLILESASTNQTSMYLCASSPNDRLDPCGFGQGTRLTVV.

This clone is labeled medium-sized (0.01 to 0.1%). The gene calls are TRBV5-6 and TRBJ2-7; 7 bases agree with TRBD1. With 2 bases clipped from V and 2 bases from J, the junction kept 4 bases outside the gene matches. This CDR3 spans 14 amino acids. Germline lookup yields CDR1 SGHDT and CDR2 YYEEEE. CDR3 nucleotides: TGTGCCAGCAGCTTAGGACAGGCGGCCTACGAGCAGTACTTC. It translates to CASSLGQAAYEQYF.

The gene calls are TRBV28 and TRBJ2-1; TRBD2 matches at 7 bases. Germline lookup yields CDR1 MDHEN and CDR2 SYDVKM. V trimming: 4 bases; J trimming: 7 bases; junction bases outside the gene matches: 10. The CDR3 runs to 15 residues. CDR3 sequence: CASSYGGTGSNEQFF. CDR3 DNA sequence: TGTGCCAGCAGTTACGGGGGGACGGGTTCGAATGAGCAGTTCTTC.

V is TRBV7-9 and J is TRBJ2-1; 10 bases map to TRBD2. The V gene end was trimmed by 2 bases and the J gene end by 5 bases; junction bases not matched to a gene: 6. Per the germline V gene, CDR1 is SEHNR and CDR2 is FQNEAQ (reference sequence). CDR3 length equals 16 residues. The DNA of the CDR3 is TGTGCCAGCAGCTTAAGCGGGAGGGGATATAACAATGAGCAGTTCTTC. The encoded protein is CASSLSGRGYNNEQFF.

CDR3 in amino acids: CASSPKTVGTGELFF. DNA for the CDR3: TGTGCCAGCAGCCCTAAGACGGTGGGCACCGGGGAGCTGTTTTTT. The V call is TRBV7-2, the J call TRBJ2-2; D is unclear. The germline CDR1 and CDR2 sequences are SGHTA and FQGNSA. V dropped 5 bases and J dropped 4 bases, with 14 bases sitting between them. This CDR3 has 15 amino acids.

CDR3 loop: CASSLAQQGASTEAFF. DNA for the CDR3: TGTGCCAGCAGCTTAGCTCAACAGGGGGCTAGCACTGAAGCTTTCTTT. V gene TRBV7-2 combines with J gene TRBJ1-1; 9 bases map to TRBD1. This CDR3 comprises 16 residues. Trimming cost V 0 bases and J 4 bases; bases outside gene matches: 6. The V gene's germline CDR1 is SGHTA and CDR2 FQGNSA.

The chain recombines TRBV14 with TRBJ2-1; maybe TRBD2 (5 bases). The CDR3 loop spans 13 amino acids. Trimming cost V 2 bases and J 7 bases, with 9 bases left between them. The germline V gene has CDR1 SGHDN and CDR2 FVKESK. CDR3 sequence reads: CASSQYRGNEQFF. The CDR3 region has the DNA TGTGCCAGCAGCCAATATCGGGGAAATGAGCAGTTCTTC.

This rearrangement joins TRBV11-2 to TRBJ2-3; D may correspond to TRBD1 or TRBD2 (6 bases each). Germline lookup yields CDR1 SGHAT and CDR2 FQNNGV. V lost 3 bases and J 5 bases, leaving 15 bases between the germline ends. This CDR3 comprises 15 residues. CDR3 residues: CASSFRGAALDTQYF. CDR3 bases: TGTGCCAGCAGCTTTAGGGGGGCTGCCTTAGATACGCAGTATTTT. Using reference TRBV11-2 and TRBJ2-3 for the parts outside the CDR3, the full variable domain is EAGVAQSPRYKIIEKRQSVAFWCNPISGHATLYWYQQILGQGPKLLIQFQNNGVVDDSQLPKDRFSAERLKGVDSTLKIQPAKLEDSAVYLCASSFRGAALDTQYFGPGTRLTVL.

V is TRBV4-3 and J is TRBJ1-3, with a possible D match to TRBD1 (6 bases). There are 17 residues in the CDR3. The V and J ends lost 1 base and 0 bases respectively, with 13 bases between them. Germline values: CDR1 LGHNA, CDR2 YSLEER. The CDR3 sequence is CASSQAWQGSSGNTIYF. The CDR3 DNA is TGCGCCAGCAGCCAAGCCTGGCAGGGGAGCTCTGGAAACACCATATATTTT.

A remark on this clone: Other DNA sequences in the sample encode the same CDR3. This rearrangement joins TRBV5-1 to TRBJ1-1, with a tentative D call TRBD1 (6 bases). Germline loops: CDR1 SGHRS, CDR2 YFSETQ. V was shortened by 3 bases and J by 0 bases, with 12 bases between the two germline ends. CDR3 length: 15 amino acids. This chain's CDR3 is CASSWGQAVNTEAFF. For the CDR3, the DNA is TGCGCCAGCAGCTGGGGACAAGCTGTGAACACTGAAGCTTTCTTT. Using reference TRBV5-1 and TRBJ1-1 for the parts outside the CDR3, the full variable domain is KAGVTQTPRYLIKTRGQQVTLSCSPISGHRSVSWYQQTPGQGLQFLFEYFSETQRNKGNFPGRFSGRQFSNSRSEMNVSTLELGDSALYLCASSWGQAVNTEAFFGQGTRLTVV.

The V call is TRBV6-5, the J call TRBJ1-1; the D is unclear. This CDR3 spans 13 amino acids. Trimming took 0 bases from V and 2 from J, leaving 4 bases between them. CDR1 and CDR2 (germline): MNHEY, SVGAGI. Written as DNA, the CDR3 is TGTGCCAGCAGTTACTCGGCCAACACTGAAGCTTTCTTT. Amino acid sequence: CASSYSANTEAFF.

The V gene is TRBV19, the J gene TRBJ2-7, with 7 bases matching TRBD1. The CDR3 is made up of 16 amino acids. Germline loops: CDR1 LNHDA, CDR2 SQIVND (reference sequence). After removal of 3 bases from V and 4 bases from J, the junction contained 12 bases not matched to a gene. This CDR3 reads CASSMYPGQTPYEQYF. DNA for the CDR3: TGTGCCAGTAGTATGTACCCGGGACAGACACCATACGAGCAGTACTTC.

This clone has more than one count but fewer than ten. The chain joins TRBV11-3 to TRBJ2-5, with 15 positions matching TRBD2. The CDR3 runs 17 residues. Looked up from germline, CDR1 is SGHNT and CDR2 is YENEEA. V gave up 3 bases and J gave up 3 bases; unmatched junction bases: 5. The CDR3 loop reads CASSFLGLAGGEETQYF. Written as DNA, the CDR3 is TGTGCCAGCAGCTTCCTGGGACTAGCGGGAGGAGAAGAGACCCAGTACTTC. The full variable domain, in which reference TRBV11-3 and TRBJ2-5 provide the parts outside the CDR3, is EAGVVQSPRYKIIEKKQPVAFWCNPISGHNTLYWYLQNLGQGPELLIRYENEEAVDDSQLPKDRFSAERLKGVDSTLKIQPAELGDSAVYLCASSFLGLAGGEETQYFGPGTRLLVL.

Only a few counts were recorded for this clone. The chain uses TRBV4-2 and TRBJ2-5; TRBD1 agrees at 9 bases. The J call may be faulty, since TRBJ2-7 better matches the DNA end. Germline V gene lookup returns CDR1 LGHNA and CDR2 YNFKEQ. The CDR3 is made up of 16 amino acids. The DNA for the CDR3 is TGTGCCAGCAGCCACCTGATACAGGGGGCCGCGGTCGAGCAGTACTTC. This codes for CASSHLIQGAAVEQYF.

The V gene is TRBV19, the J gene TRBJ2-7; D call uncertain. CDR1 and CDR2 from the germline V gene are LNHDA and SQIVND (reference sequence). V lost 4 bases to trimming and J lost 1 base, with 11 bases between them. This CDR3 has 14 residues. The CDR3 loop is CASSKVFPSYEQYF. CDR3 DNA sequence: TGTGCCAGTAGTAAGGTGTTCCCTTCCTACGAGCAGTACTTC.

This chain links TRBV6-6 with TRBJ1-5; D not certain. The germline V and J ends were trimmed by 8 bases and 8 bases, with 19 bases remaining between them. The CDR3 loop spans 14 amino acids. Germline-derived CDR1 and CDR2 are MNHNY and SVGAGI (reference sequence). The CDR3 protein is CASAQRVGGEPQHF. For the CDR3, the DNA is TGTGCCAGCGCCCAAAGGGTGGGAGGCGAGCCCCAGCATTTT.

This sequence joins TRBV5-4 and TRBJ1-1; D is uncertain. Between the trimmed V and J ends, which lost 1 base and 3 bases, there was a span of 10 bases. The CDR3 has 14 residues. The germline CDR1 and CDR2 sequences are SGHNT and YYREEE (reference sequence). The CDR3 nucleotides read TGTGCCAGCAGCTTGACAGTAGGTGACACTGAAGCTTTCTTT. Translated: CASSLTVGDTEAFF.

J is TRBJ2-2 and V is TRBV2; D gene unclear. The V and J ends lost 6 bases and 0 bases respectively, with 8 bases between them. The CDR3 has 14 amino acids. The germline V gene has CDR1 SNHLY and CDR2 FYNNEI. The CDR3 DNA reads TGTGCCAGCAGGCGACTTACGAACACCGGGGAGCTGTTTTTT. Its protein is CASRRLTNTGELFF.

The chain carries TRBV2 and TRBJ1-1; weak D call: TRBD1 (5 bases). This CDR3 is 15 amino acids long. CDR1 is SNHLY and CDR2 is FYNNEI in the germline V gene. V lost 6 bases to trimming and J lost 5 bases, with 19 bases between them. CDR3 protein: CASSGRDSGGTEAFF. The CDR3 nucleotides read TGTGCCAGCAGCGGGAGGGACTCCGGCGGGACTGAAGCTTTCTTT.

The chain uses TRBV29-1 and TRBJ2-5; 10 nucleotides match TRBD2. CDR3 length: 18 amino acids. V lost 0 bases, J lost 5 bases, and 15 bases stayed unmatched. The germline gives CDR1 SQVTM, CDR2 ANQGSEA. CDR3 sequence: CSVEDLPLAGVILETQYF. The CDR3 DNA sequence: TGCAGCGTTGAAGATCTTCCCCTAGCGGGAGTTATTTTGGAGACCCAGTACTTC.

V and J are TRBV16 and TRBJ1-5; D is unclear. Germline CDR1 KGHSY, CDR2 FQNENV. The CDR3 sequence is 15 residues long. Trimming removed 1 base from V and 1 base from J, with 8 bases in between. The CDR3: CASSQYGDSNQPQHF. The CDR3 DNA reads TGTGCCAGCAGCCAATACGGAGACAGCAATCAGCCCCAGCATTTT.

The J gene is TRBJ2-5, the V gene TRBV7-9, with D possibly called TRBD1 or TRBD2 (5 bases each). The CDR3 is made up of 16 amino acids. CDR1 and CDR2 (germline): SEHNR, FQNEAQ (reference sequence). The ends were cut back, 2 bases at V and 5 bases at J, with 18 bases in the middle. DNA for the CDR3: TGTGCCAGCAGCTTATGGGGGTCGGGGTTCGTGGAGACCCAGTACTTC. It codes for CASSLWGSGFVETQYF. Drawing the rest from reference TRBV7-9 and TRBJ2-5, the complete variable domain is DTGVSQNPRHKITKRGQNVTFRCDPISEHNRLYWYRQTLGQGPEFLTYFQNEAQLEKSRLLSDRFSAERPKGSFSTLEIQRTEQGDSAMYLCASSLWGSGFVETQYFGPGTRLLVL.

Notes on this clone: Distinct nucleotide sequences in the sample also encode this CDR3. The rearrangement joins TRBV6-5 to TRBJ1-2; 7 bases are shared with TRBD1. CDR3 length equals 13 residues. With V trimmed by 0 bases and J by 8 bases, 3 bases remained unmatched. Germline V gene lookup returns CDR1 MNHEY and CDR2 SVGAGI. The CDR3 DNA reads as TGTGCCAGCAGTTACTCGACAGGGCGCGGCTACACCTTC. It translates to CASSYSTGRGYTF.

CDR3 bases: TGCGCCAGCAGCTTGGGGCCGTCCCATTCCCTTCCCTACGAGCAGTACTTC. Residues: CASSLGPSHSLPYEQYF. The chain carries TRBV5-1 and TRBJ2-7; D remains ambiguous. The CDR3 is 17 residues long. With 0 bases removed from V and 2 bases from J, the gap between germline ends came to 18 bases. CDR1 SGHRS and CDR2 YFSETQ come from the germline V gene.

In DNA form, the CDR3 reads TGTGCCAGCAGCGTAAGCCCCACTGGGGGGTACCAAGAGACCCAGTACTTC. It translates to CASSVSPTGGYQETQYF. This chain joins TRBV9 and TRBJ2-5; weak D call: TRBD2 (6 bases). V was cut by 1 base and J by 0 bases, with 16 bases left in between. CDR1 and CDR2 (germline): SGDLS, YYNGEE. This CDR3 comprises 17 residues.